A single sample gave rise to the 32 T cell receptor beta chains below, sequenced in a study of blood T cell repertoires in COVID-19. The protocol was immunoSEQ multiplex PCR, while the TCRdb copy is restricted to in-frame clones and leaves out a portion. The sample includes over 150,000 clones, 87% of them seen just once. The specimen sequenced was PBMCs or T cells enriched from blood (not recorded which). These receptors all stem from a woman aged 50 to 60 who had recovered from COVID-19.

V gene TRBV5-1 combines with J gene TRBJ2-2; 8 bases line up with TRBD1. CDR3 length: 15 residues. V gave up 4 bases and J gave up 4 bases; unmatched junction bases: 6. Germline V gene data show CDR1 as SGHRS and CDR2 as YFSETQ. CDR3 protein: CASSDTGGVTGELFF. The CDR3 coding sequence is TGCGCCAGCAGCGATACAGGGGGAGTCACCGGGGAGCTGTTTTTT.

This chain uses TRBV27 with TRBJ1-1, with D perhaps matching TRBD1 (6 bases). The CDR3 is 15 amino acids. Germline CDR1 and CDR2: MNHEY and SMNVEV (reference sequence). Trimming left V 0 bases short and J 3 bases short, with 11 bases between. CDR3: CASSLSGRGDTEAFF. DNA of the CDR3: TGTGCCAGCAGTTTATCGGGCAGGGGTGACACTGAAGCTTTCTTT.

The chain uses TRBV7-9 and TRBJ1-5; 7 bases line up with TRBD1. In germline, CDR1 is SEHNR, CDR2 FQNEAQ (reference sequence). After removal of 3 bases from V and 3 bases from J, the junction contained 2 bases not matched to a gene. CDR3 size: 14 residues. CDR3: CASSLTGSNQPQHF. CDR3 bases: TGTGCCAGCAGCTTGACAGGGTCCAATCAGCCCCAGCATTTT.

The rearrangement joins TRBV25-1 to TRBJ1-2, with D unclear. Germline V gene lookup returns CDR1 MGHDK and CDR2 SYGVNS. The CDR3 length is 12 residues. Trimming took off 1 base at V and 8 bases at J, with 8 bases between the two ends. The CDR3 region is CASSESGVGYTF. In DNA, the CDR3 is TGTGCCAGCAGTGAATCCGGGGTCGGCTACACCTTC.

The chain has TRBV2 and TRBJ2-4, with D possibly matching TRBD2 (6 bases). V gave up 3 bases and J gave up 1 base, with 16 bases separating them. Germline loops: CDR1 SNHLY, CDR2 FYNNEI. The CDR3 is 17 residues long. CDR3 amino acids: CASSEAGLAMAKNIQYF. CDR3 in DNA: TGTGCCAGCAGTGAGGCTGGTCTAGCGATGGCCAAAAACATTCAGTACTTC.

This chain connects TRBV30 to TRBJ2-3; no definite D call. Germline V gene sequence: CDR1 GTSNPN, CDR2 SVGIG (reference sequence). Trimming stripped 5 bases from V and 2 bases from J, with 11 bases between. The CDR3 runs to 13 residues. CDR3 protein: CAWRFQNTDTQYF. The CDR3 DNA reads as TGTGCCTGGCGTTTTCAGAACACAGATACGCAGTATTTT. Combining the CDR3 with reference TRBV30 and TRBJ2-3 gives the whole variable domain SQTIHQWPATLVQPVGSPLSLECTVEGTSNPNLYWYRQAAGRGLQLLFYSVGIGQISSEVPQNLSASRPQDRQFILSSKKLLLSDSGFYLCAWRFQNTDTQYFGPGTRLTVL.

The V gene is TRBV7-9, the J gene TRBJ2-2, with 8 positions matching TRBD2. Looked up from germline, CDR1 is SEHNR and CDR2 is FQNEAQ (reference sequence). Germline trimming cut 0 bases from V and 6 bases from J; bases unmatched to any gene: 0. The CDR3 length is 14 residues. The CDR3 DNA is TGTGCCAGCAGCTTAGCACTAGCGGCCGGGGAGCTGTTTTTT. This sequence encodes CASSLALAAGELFF.

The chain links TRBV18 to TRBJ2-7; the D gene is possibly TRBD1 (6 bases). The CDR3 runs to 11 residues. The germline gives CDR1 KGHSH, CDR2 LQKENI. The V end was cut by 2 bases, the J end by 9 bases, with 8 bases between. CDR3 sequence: CASSPGGAQYF. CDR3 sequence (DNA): TGTGCCAGCTCACCAGGGGGCGCGCAGTACTTC. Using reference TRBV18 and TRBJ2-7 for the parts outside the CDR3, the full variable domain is NAGVMQNPRHLVRRRGQEARLRCSPMKGHSHVYWYRQLPEEGLKFMVYLQKENIIDESGMPKERFSAEFPKEGPSILRIQQVVRGDSAAYFCASSPGGAQYFGPGTRLTVT.

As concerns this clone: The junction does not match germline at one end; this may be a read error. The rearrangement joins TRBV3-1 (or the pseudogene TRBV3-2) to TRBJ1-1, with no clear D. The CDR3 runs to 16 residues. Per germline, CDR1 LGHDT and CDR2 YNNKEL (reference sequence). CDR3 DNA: TGTGCCAGCAGTCAAGTGAGAGGGAAGAGGGACACTGAAGCTTTCTTT. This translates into CASSQVRGKRDTEAFF.

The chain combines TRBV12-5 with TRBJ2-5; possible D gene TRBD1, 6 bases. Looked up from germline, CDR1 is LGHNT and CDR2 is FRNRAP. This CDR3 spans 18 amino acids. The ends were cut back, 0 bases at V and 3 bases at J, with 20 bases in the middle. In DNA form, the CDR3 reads TGTGCTAGTGGTTTGGTCCGACCAACAGGGTGGGGGAAAGAGACCCAGTACTTC. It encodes CASGLVRPTGWGKETQYF.

The CDR3 coding sequence is TGTGCCAGCGAGGTTTCCCTATATAATTCACCCCTCCACTTT. Residues: CASEVSLYNSPLHF. This chain connects TRBV2 to TRBJ1-6; D not resolved. Trimming stripped 8 bases from V and 4 bases from J, with 12 bases between. Germline assignment: CDR1 SNHLY and CDR2 FYNNEI. The CDR3 covers 14 residues.

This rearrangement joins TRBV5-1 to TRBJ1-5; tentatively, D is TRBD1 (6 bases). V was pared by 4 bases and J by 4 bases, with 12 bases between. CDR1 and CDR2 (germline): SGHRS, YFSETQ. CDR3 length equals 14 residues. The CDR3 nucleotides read TGCGCCAGCAGCCCGACAGGCCCGAATCAGCCCCAGCATTTT. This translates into CASSPTGPNQPQHF.

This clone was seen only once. CDR3 amino acids: CASSPAQTGIYGYTF. For the CDR3, the DNA is TGTGCCAGCTCCCCGGCCCAAACAGGGATCTATGGCTACACCTTC. This chain links TRBV18 with TRBJ1-2; D perhaps matches TRBD1 (6 bases). Germline V gene sequence: CDR1 KGHSH, CDR2 LQKENI. The CDR3 is 15 residues long. Trimming left V 6 bases short and J 4 bases short, with 18 bases between.

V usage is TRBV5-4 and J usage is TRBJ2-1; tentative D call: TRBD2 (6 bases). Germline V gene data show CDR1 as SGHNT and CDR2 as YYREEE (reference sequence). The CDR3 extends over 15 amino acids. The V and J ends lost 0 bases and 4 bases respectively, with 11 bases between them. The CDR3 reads CASSLDPGAYNEQFF. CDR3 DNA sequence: TGTGCCAGCAGCTTGGATCCGGGAGCATACAATGAGCAGTTCTTC.

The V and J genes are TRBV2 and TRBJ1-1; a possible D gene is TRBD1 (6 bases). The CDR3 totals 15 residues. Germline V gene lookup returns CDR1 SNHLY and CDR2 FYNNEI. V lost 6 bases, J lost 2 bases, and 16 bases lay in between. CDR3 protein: CASRGVGGRNTEAFF. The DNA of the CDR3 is TGTGCCAGCAGGGGCGTCGGGGGGCGCAACACTGAAGCTTTCTTT.

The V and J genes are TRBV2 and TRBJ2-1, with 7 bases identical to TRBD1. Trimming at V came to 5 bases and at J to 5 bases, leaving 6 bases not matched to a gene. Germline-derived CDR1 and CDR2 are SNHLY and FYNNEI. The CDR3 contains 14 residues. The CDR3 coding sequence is TGTGCCAGCAGTCCTCGGGACAGCGACAATGAGCAGTTCTTC. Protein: CASSPRDSDNEQFF. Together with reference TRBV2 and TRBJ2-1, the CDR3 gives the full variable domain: EPEVTQTPSHQVTQMGQEVILRCVPISNHLYFYWYRQILGQKVEFLVSFYNNEISEKSEIFDDQFSVERPDGSNFTLKIRSTKLEDSAMYFCASSPRDSDNEQFFGPGTRLTVL.

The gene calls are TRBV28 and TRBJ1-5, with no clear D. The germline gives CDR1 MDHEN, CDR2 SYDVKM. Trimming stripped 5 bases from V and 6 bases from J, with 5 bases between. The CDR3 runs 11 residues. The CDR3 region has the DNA TGTGCCAGCAGTCGAGGTCAGCCCCAGCATTTT. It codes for CASSRGQPQHF.

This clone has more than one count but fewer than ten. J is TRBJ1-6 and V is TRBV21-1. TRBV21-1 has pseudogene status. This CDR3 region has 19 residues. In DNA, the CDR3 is TGTGCCAGCAGCAAATCCCCAAGGGGACTCCAAACCTCAAATTCACCCCTCCACTTT. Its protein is CASSKSPRGLQTSNSPLHF.

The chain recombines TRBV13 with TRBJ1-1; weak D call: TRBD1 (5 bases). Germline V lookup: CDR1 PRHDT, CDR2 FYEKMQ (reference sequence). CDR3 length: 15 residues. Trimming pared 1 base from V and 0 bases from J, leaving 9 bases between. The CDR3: CASSLAGLMNTEAFF. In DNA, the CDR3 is TGTGCCAGCAGCTTAGCAGGGCTAATGAACACTGAAGCTTTCTTT.

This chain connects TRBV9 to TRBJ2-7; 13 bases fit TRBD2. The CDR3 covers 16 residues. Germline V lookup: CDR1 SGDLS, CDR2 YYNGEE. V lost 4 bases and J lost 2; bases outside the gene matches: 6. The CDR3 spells CASSTSGLAGPYEQYF. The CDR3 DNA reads TGTGCCAGCAGCACCTCGGGACTAGCGGGACCCTACGAGCAGTACTTC.

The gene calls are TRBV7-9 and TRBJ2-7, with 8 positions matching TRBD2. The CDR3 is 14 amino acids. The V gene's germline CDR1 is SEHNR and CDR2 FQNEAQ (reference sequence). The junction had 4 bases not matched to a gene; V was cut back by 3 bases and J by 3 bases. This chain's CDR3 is CASSFELADYEQYF. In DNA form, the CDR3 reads TGTGCCAGCAGCTTTGAACTAGCGGACTACGAGCAGTACTTC. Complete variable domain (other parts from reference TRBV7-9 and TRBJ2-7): DTGVSQNPRHKITKRGQNVTFRCDPISEHNRLYWYRQTLGQGPEFLTYFQNEAQLEKSRLLSDRFSAERPKGSFSTLEIQRTEQGDSAMYLCASSFELADYEQYFGPGTRLTVT.

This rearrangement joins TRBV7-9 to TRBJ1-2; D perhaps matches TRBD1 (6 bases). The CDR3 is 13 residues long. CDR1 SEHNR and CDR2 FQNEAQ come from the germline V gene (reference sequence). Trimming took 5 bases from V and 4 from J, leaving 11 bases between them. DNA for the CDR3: TGTGCCAGCAGCACCGGGACAACCTATGGCTACACCTTC. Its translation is CASSTGTTYGYTF.

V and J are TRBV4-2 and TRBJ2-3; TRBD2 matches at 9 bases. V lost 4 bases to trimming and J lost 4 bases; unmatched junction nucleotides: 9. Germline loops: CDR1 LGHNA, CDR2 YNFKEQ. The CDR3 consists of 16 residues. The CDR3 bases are TGTGCCAGCAGCCTCACCTTAGCGGGAGCTGCAGATACGCAGTATTTT. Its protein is CASSLTLAGAADTQYF.

The CDR3: CASSLRTDQETQYF. The DNA of the CDR3 is TGTGCCAGCAGCTTGAGGACAGACCAAGAGACCCAGTACTTC. The chain joins TRBV7-2 to TRBJ2-5; D might be TRBD1 (6 bases). Germline CDR1 SGHTA, CDR2 FQGNSA. This CDR3 has 14 residues. Trimming took 3 bases from V and 0 from J, leaving 8 bases between them.

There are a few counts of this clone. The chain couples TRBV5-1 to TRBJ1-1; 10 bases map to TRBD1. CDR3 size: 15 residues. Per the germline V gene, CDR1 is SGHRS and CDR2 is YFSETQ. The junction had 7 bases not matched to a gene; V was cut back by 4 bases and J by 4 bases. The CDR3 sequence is CASSLQWTGGTEAFF. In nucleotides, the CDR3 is TGCGCCAGCAGCCTGCAATGGACAGGGGGCACTGAAGCTTTCTTT. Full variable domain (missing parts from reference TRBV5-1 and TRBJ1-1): KAGVTQTPRYLIKTRGQQVTLSCSPISGHRSVSWYQQTPGQGLQFLFEYFSETQRNKGNFPGRFSGRQFSNSRSEMNVSTLELGDSALYLCASSLQWTGGTEAFFGQGTRLTVV.

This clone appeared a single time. CDR3 region: CASSPYMNTEAFF. The CDR3 nucleotides read TGTGCCAGCAGCCCATACATGAACACTGAAGCTTTCTTT. The gene calls are TRBV7-2 and TRBJ1-1, with D unresolved. The CDR3 is made up of 13 amino acids. V was trimmed by 5 bases and J by 0 bases, leaving 7 bases between them. Germline V lookup: CDR1 SGHTA, CDR2 FQGNSA. Full variable domain (missing parts from reference TRBV7-2 and TRBJ1-1): GAGVSQSPSNKVTEKGKDVELRCDPISGHTALYWYRQSLGQGLEFLIYFQGNSAPDKSGLPSDRFSAERTGGSVSTLTIQRTQQEDSAVYLCASSPYMNTEAFFGQGTRLTVV.

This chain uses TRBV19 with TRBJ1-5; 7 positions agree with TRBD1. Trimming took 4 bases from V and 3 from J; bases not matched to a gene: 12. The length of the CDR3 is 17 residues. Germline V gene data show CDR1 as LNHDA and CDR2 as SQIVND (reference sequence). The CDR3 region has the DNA TGTGCCAGTAGTACCCTGAACAGGGGATTTTCCAATCAGCCCCAGCATTTT. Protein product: CASSTLNRGFSNQPQHF. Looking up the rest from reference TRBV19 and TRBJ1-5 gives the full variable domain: DGGITQSPKYLFRKEGQNVTLSCEQNLNHDAMYWYRQDPGQGLRLIYYSQIVNDFQKGDIAEGYSVSREKKESFPLTVTSAQKNPTAFYLCASSTLNRGFSNQPQHFGDGTRLSIL.

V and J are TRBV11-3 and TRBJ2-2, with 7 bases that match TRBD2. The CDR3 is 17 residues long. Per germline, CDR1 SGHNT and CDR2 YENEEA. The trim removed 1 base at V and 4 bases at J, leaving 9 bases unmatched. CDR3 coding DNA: TGTGCCAGCAGCTTAGGGGGGGGAGTCGATGGCACCGGGGAGCTGTTTTTT. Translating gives CASSLGGGVDGTGELFF. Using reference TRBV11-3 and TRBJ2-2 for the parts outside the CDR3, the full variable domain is EAGVVQSPRYKIIEKKQPVAFWCNPISGHNTLYWYLQNLGQGPELLIRYENEEAVDDSQLPKDRFSAERLKGVDSTLKIQPAELGDSAVYLCASSLGGGVDGTGELFFGEGSRLTVL.

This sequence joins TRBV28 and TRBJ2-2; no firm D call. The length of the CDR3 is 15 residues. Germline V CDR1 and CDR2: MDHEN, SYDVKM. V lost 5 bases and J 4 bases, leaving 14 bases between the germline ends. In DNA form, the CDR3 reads TGTGCCAGCAGTACTAAACTACGACCCACCGGGGAGCTGTTTTTT. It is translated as CASSTKLRPTGELFF. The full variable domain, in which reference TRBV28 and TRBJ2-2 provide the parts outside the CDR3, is DVKVTQSSRYLVKRTGEKVFLECVQDMDHENMFWYRQDPGLGLRLIYFSYDVKMKEKGDIPEGYSVSREKKERFSLILESASTNQTSMYLCASSTKLRPTGELFFGEGSRLTVL.

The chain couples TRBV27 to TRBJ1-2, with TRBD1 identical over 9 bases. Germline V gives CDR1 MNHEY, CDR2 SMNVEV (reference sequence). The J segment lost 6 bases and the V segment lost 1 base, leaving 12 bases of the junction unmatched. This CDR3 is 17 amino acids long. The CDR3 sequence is CASSLYPPGTGMDGYTF. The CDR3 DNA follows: TGTGCCAGCAGTTTATACCCCCCCGGGACAGGGATGGATGGCTACACCTTC.

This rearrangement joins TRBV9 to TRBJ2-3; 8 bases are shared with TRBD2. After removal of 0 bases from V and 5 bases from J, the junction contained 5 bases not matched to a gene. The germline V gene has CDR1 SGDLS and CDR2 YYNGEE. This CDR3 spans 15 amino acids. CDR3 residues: CASSVGNGRVDTQYF. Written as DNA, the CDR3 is TGTGCCAGCAGCGTAGGGAACGGGAGGGTAGATACGCAGTATTTT.

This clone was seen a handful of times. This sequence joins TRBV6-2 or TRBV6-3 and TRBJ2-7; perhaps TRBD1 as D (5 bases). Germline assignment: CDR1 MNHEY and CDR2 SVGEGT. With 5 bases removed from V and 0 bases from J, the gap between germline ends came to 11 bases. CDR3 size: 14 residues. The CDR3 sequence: CASSRPTASYEQYF. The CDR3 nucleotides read TGTGCCAGCAGTCGCCCGACAGCCTCCTACGAGCAGTACTTC.